This T cell receptor beta chain was sequenced during a study of blood T cell repertoires in COVID-19. Sequenced by immunoSEQ multiplex PCR; TCRdb stores in-frame clones only, minus some. Here the sample spans around 100,000 clones, 70% to 80% being singletons. The length of the CDR3 is 15 residues. V dropped 6 bases and J dropped 5; count of bases not matched to a gene: 11. Germline CDR1 reads DFQATT; CDR2 reads SNEGSKA (reference sequence). The chain joins TRBV20-1 to TRBJ2-3; TRBD2 aligns across 10 bases. The source is a man between 65 and 85 years old with active or convalescent COVID-19. The sequenced material came from peripheral blood. The CDR3 loop is CSASRAGGSGDTQYF. The DNA of the CDR3 is TGCAGTGCAAGTAGAGCGGGAGGGTCTGGAGATACGCAGTATTTT.